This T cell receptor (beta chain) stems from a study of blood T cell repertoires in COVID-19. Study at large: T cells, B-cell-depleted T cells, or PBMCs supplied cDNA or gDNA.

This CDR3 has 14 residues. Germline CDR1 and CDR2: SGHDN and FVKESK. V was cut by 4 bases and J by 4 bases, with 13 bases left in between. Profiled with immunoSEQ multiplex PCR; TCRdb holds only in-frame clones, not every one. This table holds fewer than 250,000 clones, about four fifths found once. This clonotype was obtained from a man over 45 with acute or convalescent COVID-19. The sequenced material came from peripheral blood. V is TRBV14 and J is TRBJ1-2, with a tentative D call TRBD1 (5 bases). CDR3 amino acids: CASSLLTDGYGYTF. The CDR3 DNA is TGTGCCAGCAGCCTTTTGACAGATGGCTATGGCTACACCTTC.